The rows below give T cell receptor beta chains drawn from one sample of a study of blood T cell repertoires in COVID-19. Measured with immunoSEQ multiplex PCR; TCRdb has only the in-frame clones, and not every one. The table lists around 250,000 clones, about 91% of them singletons. Sequencing input: peripheral blood. Receptors originate from a woman aged 40 to 50 who had recovered from COVID-19. Both conserved end residues are part of each CDR3. A D gene is named only where the DNA matches it firmly. For some rows the clone size is stated as once, few or many, or as a class when expanded; others skip it.

J gene,V gene,D gene,clone size,CDR3 DNA,CDR3 protein
TRBJ2-7,TRBV3-1/TRBV3-2,TRBD2,once,TGTGCCAGCACCCTAGCGGAAGGCGAGCAGTACTTC,CASTLAEGEQYF
TRBJ2-2,TRBV7-2,TRBD1,NA,TGTGCCAGCAGCTTAGGAACAGGGGTGGACACCGGGGAGCTGTTTTTT,CASSLGTGVDTGELFF
TRBJ2-1,TRBV5-8,TRBD2,NA,TGTGCCAGCAGCTCCCGACTAGCGGGAAGTGGCATTGATGGCAATGAGCAGTTCTTC,CASSSRLAGSGIDGNEQFF
TRBJ1-1,TRBV9,TRBD1,once,TGTGCCAGCAGCGTCGGACAGGGGGTGGGAGGCACTGAAGCTTTCTTT,CASSVGQGVGGTEAFF
TRBJ2-1,TRBV29-1,TRBD2,NA,TGCAGCGTTGAGCACCCTAGCGGGAGGTGGAATGAGCAGTTCTTC,CSVEHPSGRWNEQFF
TRBJ2-5,TRBV5-1,TRBD1,NA,TGCGCCAGCAGCTTTGGGGACAGGGCAGGAACCCAGTACTTC,CASSFGDRAGTQYF
TRBJ2-5,TRBV11-3,NA,NA,TGTGCCAGCAGCCCCGGGGGTATAAGGCCAGAGACCCAGTACTTC,CASSPGGIRPETQYF
TRBJ1-4,TRBV21-1,NA,NA,TGTGCCAGCAGCACCGGGACAACTAATGAAAAACTGTTTTTT,CASSTGTTNEKLFF
TRBJ1-1,TRBV6-2/TRBV6-3,TRBD1,NA,TGTGCCAGCAGTAGTTATATCCCGCAGGGGGAGCGCTCTGAAGCTTTCTTT,CASSSYIPQGERSEAFF
TRBJ1-5,TRBV12-3/TRBV12-4,NA,once,TGTGCCAGCAGTTTAACTGAAAATCAGCCCCAGCATTTT,CASSLTENQPQHF
TRBJ2-2,TRBV12-5,NA,once,TGTGCTAGTGGTTTGGACCCAGGGGACACCGGGGAGCTGTTTTTT,CASGLDPGDTGELFF
TRBJ2-1,TRBV4-2,NA,NA,TGTGCCAGCAGCTGGTCTAGCATGAATGAGCAGTTCTTC,CASSWSSMNEQFF
TRBJ1-1,TRBV2,NA,once,TGTGCCAGCAGTGAGCTGAGAGCTTTCTTT,CASSELRAFF
TRBJ1-1,TRBV20-1,NA,NA,TGCAGTGCTAGTGGAGGAACTGAAGCTTTCTTT,CSASGGTEAFF
TRBJ2-4,TRBV5-1,NA,NA,TGCGCCAGCAGCGCACGACACCCGTTAGCCAAAAACATTCAGTACTTC,CASSARHPLAKNIQYF
TRBJ2-1,TRBV5-4,TRBD2,NA,TGTGCCAGCAGCGCCCTAGCGGGAGGGTACAATGAGCAGTTCTTC,CASSALAGGYNEQFF
TRBJ2-1,TRBV19,NA,NA,TGTGCCAGTAAGACGGGACATTCGGCCTACAATGAGCAGTTCTTC,CASKTGHSAYNEQFF
TRBJ2-5,TRBV11-3,TRBD1,NA,TGTGCCAGCAGCTTAGGGGGCAGGGGGCGAGGGGAGACCCAGTACTTC,CASSLGGRGRGETQYF
TRBJ2-7,TRBV2,NA,NA,TGTGCCAGCAGTGAAGAGGTCGGACTGGCTTACGAGCAGTACTTC,CASSEEVGLAYEQYF
TRBJ2-5,TRBV5-1,NA,NA,TGCGCCAGCAGCTTGTCGGGGTTGTGGGAGACCCAGTACTTC,CASSLSGLWETQYF
TRBJ1-4,TRBV14,NA,NA,TGTGCCAGCAGCCCGCTTACGGGGGTCGGAGAAAAACTGTTTTTT,CASSPLTGVGEKLFF
TRBJ1-1,TRBV30,NA,NA,TGTGCCCGGAAATACTACACTGAAGCTTTCTTT,CARKYYTEAFF
TRBJ2-3,TRBV11-2,NA,once,TGTGCCAGCAGCTTACCTGAGACTTATACGCAGTATTTT,CASSLPETYTQYF
TRBJ2-3,TRBV5-6,TRBD2,NA,TGTGCCAGCAGATTGGGGCTAGCGGGAGCAGATACGCAGTATTTT,CASRLGLAGADTQYF
TRBJ2-2,TRBV6-1,TRBD2,NA,TGTGCCAGCAGTGTCGGACTAGCGGGGAACACCGGGGAGCTGTTTTTT,CASSVGLAGNTGELFF